This passage covers 16 T cell receptor beta chains from one sample sequenced in a study of cytomegalovirus exposure and HLA in healthy donors. The PCR made use of 60 Vbeta and 13 Jbeta primers. Generated by immunoSEQ multiplex PCR, the TCRdb table keeps only in-frame clones and is missing some. The profile covers under 250,000 clones, with around three quarters appearing a single time and 1.5% to 2% taken by the ten largest. Sequenced: PBMCs. Receptors were obtained from a man aged 25 to 40 in good health and CMV-seronegative.

This clone appeared a few times. V usage is TRBV27 and J usage is TRBJ2-1, with 10 bases matching TRBD1. The CDR3 has 16 amino acids. Germline loops: CDR1 MNHEY, CDR2 SMNVEV (reference sequence). The J segment lost 2 bases and the V segment lost 3 bases, leaving 4 bases of the junction unmatched. CDR3 DNA: TGTGCCAGCAGTTTTTCCGGGACAGGGGCCTACAATGAGCAGTTCTTC. Translated: CASSFSGTGAYNEQFF.

This clone was seen only a few times. The chain recombines TRBV2 with TRBJ1-2, with 7 bases lining up with TRBD1. The CDR3 has 13 amino acids. CDR1 is SNHLY and CDR2 is FYNNEI in the germline V gene. The V and J ends lost 1 base and 8 bases, in that order; junction bases with no gene match: 4. The CDR3 DNA is TGTGCCAGCAGTGAAGAGGGGGCCGGAGGCTACACCTTC. Its protein is CASSEEGAGGYTF. Full variable domain (outside the CDR3, taken from reference TRBV2 and TRBJ1-2): EPEVTQTPSHQVTQMGQEVILRCVPISNHLYFYWYRQILGQKVEFLVSFYNNEISEKSEIFDDQFSVERPDGSNFTLKIRSTKLEDSAMYFCASSEEGAGGYTFGSGTRLTVV.

This clone was counted a single time. This chain connects TRBV5-4 to TRBJ2-1; TRBD2 matches 7 bases. CDR3 length: 16 residues. Germline CDR1 and CDR2: SGHNT and YYREEE (reference sequence). After removal of 4 bases from V and 6 bases from J, the junction contained 13 bases not matched to a gene. The CDR3 DNA is TGTGCCAGCAGCCCTGGACTAAGCGGGACCATCAATGAGCAGTTCTTC. Its translation is CASSPGLSGTINEQFF.

This chain joins TRBV28 and TRBJ2-1; perhaps TRBD1 as D (5 bases). Germline V gives CDR1 MDHEN, CDR2 SYDVKM. The CDR3 contains 15 residues. Trimming removed 5 bases from V and 5 bases from J, with 16 bases in between. The CDR3 protein is CASSPQGRANNEQFF. The CDR3 bases are TGTGCCAGCAGTCCGCAGGGCCGAGCAAACAATGAGCAGTTCTTC.

This clone showed up just a few times. The V call is TRBV15, the J call TRBJ1-1; D is unclear. The V and J ends lost 10 bases and 0 bases respectively, with 15 bases between them. The CDR3 contains 14 residues. From germline, CDR1 is LNHNV and CDR2 YYDKDF (reference sequence). This chain's CDR3 is CAIQVGDLNTEAFF. The CDR3 DNA reads TGTGCCATCCAGGTGGGAGACTTGAACACTGAAGCTTTCTTT.

This chain connects TRBV10-3 to TRBJ1-5; 7 nucleotides match TRBD1. This CDR3 has 14 amino acids. V gave up 10 bases and J gave up 1 base; unmatched junction bases: 7. Looked up from germline, CDR1 is ENHRY and CDR2 is SYGVKD. The CDR3 sequence: CATTQGISNQPQHF. CDR3 in DNA: TGTGCCACGACACAGGGGATAAGCAATCAGCCCCAGCATTTT.

As to this clone: Within the sample, other DNA sequences also encode this same CDR3. The CDR3 DNA is TGTGCCAGCAGCTTGGGACGGGACTACGAGCAGTACTTC. It specifies CASSLGRDYEQYF. The chain couples TRBV5-4 to TRBJ2-7; D is possibly TRBD2 (5 bases). The CDR3 consists of 13 residues. The germline V and J ends were trimmed by 0 bases and 3 bases, with 7 bases remaining between them. Germline V gives CDR1 SGHNT, CDR2 YYREEE (reference sequence).

The chain couples TRBV2 to TRBJ2-3, with 9 bases matching TRBD2. V was clipped by 7 bases and J by 2 bases; unmatched bases: 10. There are 16 residues in the CDR3. The germline gives CDR1 SNHLY, CDR2 FYNNEI. CDR3 coding DNA: TGTGCCAGCACCGAGGGGGCGGGAGGGCCCACAGATACGCAGTATTTT. Its protein is CASTEGAGGPTDTQYF.

The chain links TRBV25-1 to TRBJ1-2, with D perhaps TRBD1 (6 bases). CDR1 is MGHDK, CDR2 SYGVNS, per germline. V shed 5 bases and J shed 3 bases, with 16 bases lying between them. The CDR3 consists of 15 residues. CDR3 sequence reads: CASSREGGTHYGYTF. The DNA for the CDR3 is TGTGCCAGCAGTCGGGAGGGGGGCACCCACTATGGCTACACCTTC.

The chain combines TRBV7-2 with TRBJ1-5, with D uncertain. Germline V gene lookup returns CDR1 SGHTA and CDR2 FQGNSA. The V and J ends lost 1 base and 3 bases respectively, with 7 bases between them. This CDR3 comprises 14 residues. DNA of the CDR3: TGTGCCAGCAGCTTAGACAGAAACAATCAGCCCCAGCATTTT. Encoded protein: CASSLDRNNQPQHF. Combining the CDR3 with reference TRBV7-2 and TRBJ1-5 gives the whole variable domain GAGVSQSPSNKVTEKGKDVELRCDPISGHTALYWYRQSLGQGLEFLIYFQGNSAPDKSGLPSDRFSAERTGGSVSTLTIQRTQQEDSAVYLCASSLDRNNQPQHFGDGTRLSIL.

The genes are TRBV6-6 and TRBJ1-5; D uncertain. CDR1 is MNHNY, CDR2 SVGAGI, per germline (reference sequence). Trimming stripped 2 bases from V and 2 bases from J, with 7 bases between. There are 14 residues in the CDR3. In DNA, the CDR3 is TGTGCCAGCAGTTACACCCAGGGCAATCAGCCCCAGCATTTT. Protein sequence: CASSYTQGNQPQHF.

The chain links TRBV28 to TRBJ2-5, with D possibly TRBD2 on 5 matching bases. V gave up 6 bases and J gave up 11 bases, with 16 bases separating them. The CDR3 runs 12 residues. Germline assignment: CDR1 MDHEN and CDR2 SYDVKM. The CDR3 loop is CASSPVLGEQYF. The DNA of the CDR3 is TGTGCCAGCAGCCCGGTATTGGGAGAGCAGTACTTC.

V and J are TRBV7-2 and TRBJ2-1, with D tentatively TRBD2 (5 bases). V was pared by 1 base and J by 1 base, with 8 bases between. This CDR3 region has 15 residues. Germline V gene data show CDR1 as SGHTA and CDR2 as FQGNSA. The CDR3 region is CASSLEADSYNEQFF. In DNA, the CDR3 is TGTGCCAGCAGCTTAGAAGCGGATTCCTACAATGAGCAGTTCTTC.

This chain links TRBV28 with TRBJ2-5, with D possibly matching TRBD2 (5 bases). The end of the DNA is better explained by TRBJ2-7, so the J call may be wrong. The CDR3 loop spans 11 amino acids. From germline, CDR1 is MDHEN and CDR2 SYDVKM. CDR3 region: CASRDSYEQYF. DNA of the CDR3: TGTGCCAGCCGGGACTCCTACGAGCAGTACTTC.

The rearrangement joins TRBV28 to TRBJ1-2, with D possibly matching TRBD1 (6 bases). The V end lost 7 bases, the J end lost 6 bases, and 18 bases lay between the germline ends. The CDR3 covers 14 residues. Germline CDR1 reads MDHEN; CDR2 reads SYDVKM. The chain's CDR3 is CASTLSGGGHGYTF. The CDR3 nucleotides are TGTGCCAGCACCTTGAGTGGGGGGGGCCATGGCTACACCTTC.

V and J are TRBV10-1 and TRBJ1-5, with D unclear. CDR3 length: 15 amino acids. Germline CDR1 reads WNHNN; CDR2 reads SYGVQD (reference sequence). V lost 2 bases and J lost 2, with 10 bases in between. The CDR3: CASSEPGMGNQPQHF. The CDR3 DNA reads as TGCGCCAGCAGTGAGCCGGGGATGGGCAATCAGCCCCAGCATTTT.